This T cell receptor beta chain appears in the sequencing data of a study of blood T cell repertoires in COVID-19. The length of the CDR3 is 17 residues. Trimming at V came to 7 bases and at J to 3 bases, leaving 13 bases not matched to a gene. CDR1 and CDR2 (germline): MGHRA, YSYEKL. In its sample, this clone was seen once. In the source study's methods: Reference gene primer amplification gave nucleated cell count estimates. Clones were sequenced by immunoSEQ multiplex PCR, and TCRdb holds only the in-frame ones, with some missing. That table supplies the V and J calls and clone size; D and trimming were determined from the DNA. The sample has fewer than 250,000 clones, 88% seen once; the top ten hold under 15%.

The sequencing input was PBMCs or T cells enriched from blood (not recorded which). This chain links TRBV4-1 with TRBJ2-2; the match to TRBD1 covers 8 bases. The TCR originated in a woman between 50 and 59 years old with acute COVID-19. The CDR3 region is CASKDRVRRDHTGELFF. CDR3 nucleotide sequence: TGCGCCAGCAAGGACAGGGTGAGGCGGGATCACACCGGGGAGCTGTTTTTT.